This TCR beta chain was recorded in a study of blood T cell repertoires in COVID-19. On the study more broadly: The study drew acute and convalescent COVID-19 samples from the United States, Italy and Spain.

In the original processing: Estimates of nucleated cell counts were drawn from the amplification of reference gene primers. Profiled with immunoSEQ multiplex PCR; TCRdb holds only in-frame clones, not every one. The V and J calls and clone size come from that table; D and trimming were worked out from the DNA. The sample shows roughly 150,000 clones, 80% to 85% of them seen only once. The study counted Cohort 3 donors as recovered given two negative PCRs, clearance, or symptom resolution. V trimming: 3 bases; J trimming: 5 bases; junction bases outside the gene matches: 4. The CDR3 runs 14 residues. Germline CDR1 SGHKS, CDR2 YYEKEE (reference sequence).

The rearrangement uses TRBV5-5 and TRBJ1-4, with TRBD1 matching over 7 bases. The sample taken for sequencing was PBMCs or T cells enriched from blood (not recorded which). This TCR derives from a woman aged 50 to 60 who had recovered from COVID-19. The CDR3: CASSSGTENEKLFF. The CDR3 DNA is TGTGCCAGCAGCTCCGGGACAGAGAATGAAAAACTGTTTTTT.